This T cell receptor (beta chain) was profiled in a study of T cells in tuberculosis (dated by TCRdb to the late 2010s). In terms of the full investigation: The study combined CD1B tetramers and high-throughput TCR immunosequencing to characterize T cells specific for the mycobacterial lipid antigen glucose monomycolate (GMM). PBMC from patients with active tuberculosis were archived either before the start of standard anti-tuberculosis treatment or within 7 days of starting that treatment. A South African clinical cohort compared IGRA-negative adolescents, IGRA-positive adolescents with latent tuberculosis and adults with active tuberculosis, approximately ten per group. The paper as a whole reports these results and caveats: Shorter CDR3-alpha lengths in active tuberculosis patients partly drove the smaller NN-distances, and the TCR-beta difference was not statistically significant. Clinical samples were selected based on the availability of cryopreserved specimens, with adults included as active tuberculosis cases and adolescents included as controls. Compared with IGRA-negative controls, TCR-alpha repertoires from active tuberculosis had smaller mean NN-distances to GMM-specific TCRs, which suggests clonal expansion of these TCRs. A classifier using the diverse GMM-specific repertoire reached 87% accuracy (AUROC approximately 0.91), compared with more than 55% accuracy using GEM motif frequencies.

On this clone: It lacks a known antigen. One base away there is no much larger clone; base qualities are not given.

Taken with the paper, the label for time point translates to: new active TB diagnosis, blood taken before or within 7 days of starting treatment. The patients with active tuberculosis were newly diagnosed, HIV-seronegative South African adults aged 18 years or older. Active tuberculosis was confirmed by positive sputum smear microscopy and/or positive M. tuberculosis culture. Immunosequencing was performed on unsorted cryopreserved PBMC, with some 91,000 T cells per clinical donor covered on average. TCR libraries were generated with the immunoSEQ multiplex PCR assay, using TCR-beta and/or TCR-alpha/delta assays for each sample. Amplified TCR libraries were sequenced on the Illumina high-throughput platform. In the original analysis: Clustering and dimensionality reduction relied on pairwise TCRdist distances among GMM-specific receptors from T cells that were either sorted ex vivo or expanded in vitro. Each clinical repertoire was assigned a mean NN-distance score, defined as the average TCRdist to the nearest 10% of tetramer-positive reference sequences. GEM TCR motif frequency was computed as the fraction of unique TCRs matching known GEM sequences by V/J usage and CDR3 length. Linear discriminant analysis with leave-one-out cross-validation, implemented in scikit-learn, was used to classify active tuberculosis. Here the immuneACCESS table is served through TCRdb, limited to in-frame sequences with V and J called. Missing clones are a known gap in these copies; in checked studies unresolved V genes cover under half, and the rest lacks a known reason. From that table come the V and J calls and clone size; the DNA was used to work out D and trimming. This sample lists over 30,000 clones; 93% were detected once. Approximately 10% of the sample goes to the ten largest clones.

There are 13 amino acids in the CDR3, from cysteine to phenylalanine inclusive. The DNA shown is the 39-base CDR3, in frame from base 1. Based on the germline V gene, the CDR1 and CDR2 sequences are SQVTM and ANQGSEA. Here V drops 6 bases and J drops 9 bases, and the junction holds 10 bases not matched to any gene. This TCR was sampled from an adult with tuberculosis. Source: PBMCs, taken at tuberculosis diagnosis. The V gene is TRBV29-1 and the J gene is TRBJ2-4; 8 middle bases align to TRBD1. The nucleotides are TGCAGCGTGACCGAGACAGGGGACGGCATTCAGTACTTC. Translated, this gives CSVTETGDGIQYF. The CDR3 plus the reference TRBV29-1 and TRBJ2-4 genes for the other parts give the full variable domain: SAVISQKPSRDICQRGTSLTIQCQVDSQVTMMFWYRQQPGQSLTLIATANQGSEATYESGFVIDKFPISRPNLTFSTLTVSNMSPEDSSIYLCSVTETGDGIQYFGAGTRLSVL.